Below are 20 T cell receptor beta chains sequenced from a single sample in a study of T cell responses to AZD1222 COVID-19 vaccine. Sequencing used immunoSEQ multiplex PCR; TCRdb keeps in-frame clones, though not all of them. In the table there are 160,000 or so clones, 80% to 90% of which are singletons. The material sequenced was peripheral blood, taken after recovery from COVID-19. These TCRs come from an adult who had recovered from COVID-19.

This chain uses TRBV28 with TRBJ2-1, with TRBD2 matching 7 bases. The CDR3 has 16 amino acids. The germline gives CDR1 MDHEN, CDR2 SYDVKM. Losses at the gene ends were 2 bases for V and 5 bases for J; bases not matched to a gene: 9. CDR3 in amino acids: CASSLRSSGEHNEQFF. For the CDR3, the DNA is TGTGCCAGCAGTTTAAGGTCCAGCGGGGAACACAATGAGCAGTTCTTC.

This chain uses TRBV14 with TRBJ2-1; D may be TRBD2 (5 bases). Germline lookup yields CDR1 SGHDN and CDR2 FVKESK. V lost 4 bases and J 7 bases, leaving 8 bases between the germline ends. The CDR3 extends over 12 amino acids. CDR3 amino acids: CASSRGWNEQFF. CDR3 nucleotide sequence: TGTGCCAGCAGCCGCGGGTGGAATGAGCAGTTCTTC.

The J gene is TRBJ1-1, the V gene TRBV15; D not resolved. Trimming shortened V by 1 base and J by 2 bases, and 14 bases separated the two germline ends. The CDR3 has 16 residues. CDR1 is LNHNV and CDR2 is YYDKDF in the germline V gene (reference sequence). CDR3 amino acids: CATSRALSHSNTEAFF. The CDR3 coding sequence is TGTGCCACCAGCAGAGCCCTGTCACACAGCAACACTGAAGCTTTCTTT.

The genes are TRBV6-5 and TRBJ1-5, with 7 bases aligning to TRBD1. Germline CDR1 reads MNHEY; CDR2 reads SVGAGI. Trimming took 8 bases from V and 5 from J; bases not matched to a gene: 9. The CDR3 runs to 14 residues. The CDR3 region is CASLRGQQYQPQHF. DNA for the CDR3: TGTGCCAGCTTGCGGGGACAGCAATATCAGCCCCAGCATTTT.

CDR3 coding DNA: TGTGCCAGCAGTGTACCTACCGGACAGGGTGGATATGGCTACACCTTC. Translated, it gives CASSVPTGQGGYGYTF. The rearrangement links TRBV25-1 to TRBJ1-2; 8 nucleotides match TRBD1. Germline loops: CDR1 MGHDK, CDR2 SYGVNS. V lost 4 bases to trimming and J lost 5 bases; unmatched junction nucleotides: 12. CDR3 length: 16 amino acids.

J is TRBJ2-7 and V is TRBV20-1; TRBD2 is a possible D gene (7 bases). CDR3 length equals 14 residues. Germline V gene lookup returns CDR1 DFQATT and CDR2 SNEGSKA (reference sequence). Trimming left V 3 bases short and J 2 bases short, with 14 bases between. This CDR3 reads CSASWGGRPYEQYF. The CDR3 bases are TGCAGTGCTAGTTGGGGGGGGCGACCCTACGAGCAGTACTTC.

This CDR3 is CASSLGGQGVTEAFF. CDR3 DNA: TGTGCCAGCAGCCTGGGGGGACAGGGGGTAACTGAAGCTTTCTTT. The chain links TRBV7-9 to TRBJ1-1; 11 bases line up with TRBD1. CDR3 size: 15 residues. V shed 5 bases, J shed 5 bases, and the junction held 7 bases outside the gene matches. CDR1 is SEHNR and CDR2 is FQNEAQ in the germline V gene (reference sequence).

This CDR3 reads CASSRGQSAIYGYTF. Here the CDR3 DNA reads TGTGCCAGCAGCAGGGGACAGTCGGCAATCTATGGCTACACCTTC. The chain couples TRBV27 to TRBJ1-2, with 7 positions matching TRBD1. Per germline, CDR1 MNHEY and CDR2 SMNVEV (reference sequence). This CDR3 has 15 amino acids. V lost 6 bases and J lost 4; bases outside the gene matches: 11.

The chain uses TRBV27 and TRBJ2-3, with 11 bases fitting TRBD2. Germline V gene data show CDR1 as MNHEY and CDR2 as SMNVEV (reference sequence). This CDR3 spans 14 amino acids. The V segment lost 5 bases and the J segment 3 bases; nucleotides outside the gene matches: 1. CDR3 DNA: TGTGCCAGCAGTGTAGCGGGGGGGACAGATACGCAGTATTTT. This translates into CASSVAGGTDTQYF.

The CDR3 DNA reads as TGTGCCAGCACTCCACAGGGGATGAACACTGAAGCTTTCTTT. This codes for CASTPQGMNTEAFF. The V call is TRBV11-2, the J call TRBJ1-1, with 7 bases aligning to TRBD1. The junction had 5 bases not matched to a gene; V was cut back by 7 bases and J by 0 bases. The V gene's germline CDR1 is SGHAT and CDR2 FQNNGV. The CDR3 is 14 amino acids.

The chain combines TRBV6-2 or TRBV6-3 with TRBJ1-1, with D maybe TRBD1 (6 bases). V dropped 1 base and J dropped 1 base, with 10 bases sitting between them. CDR3 size: 15 residues. CDR1 is MNHEY, CDR2 SVGEGT, per germline. DNA of the CDR3: TGTGCCAGCAGTTACTGGGGGGCGGGGAACACTGAAGCTTTCTTT. Translating it yields CASSYWGAGNTEAFF.

This clone was observed a few times. V is TRBV15 and J is TRBJ2-1; 9 nucleotides align to TRBD2. The J segment lost 4 bases and the V segment lost 4 bases, leaving 8 bases of the junction unmatched. From germline, CDR1 is LNHNV and CDR2 YYDKDF (reference sequence). CDR3 size: 16 residues. CDR3 DNA: TGTGCCACCAGCAAGACAGCGGGAGGAGGGTACAATGAGCAGTTCTTC. As protein: CATSKTAGGGYNEQFF.

The rearrangement links TRBV3-1 (or the pseudogene TRBV3-2) to TRBJ1-2; D is possibly TRBD1 (6 bases). Per germline, CDR1 LGHDT and CDR2 YNNKEL (reference sequence). V dropped 0 bases and J dropped 8 bases, with 13 bases sitting between them. This CDR3 is built from 14 residues. CDR3 residues: CASSQDWGPRGYTF. Here the CDR3 DNA reads TGTGCCAGCAGCCAAGATTGGGGGCCCCGCGGCTACACCTTC.

The rearrangement uses TRBV5-4 and TRBJ1-1; 9 bases map to TRBD1. Germline V gene sequence: CDR1 SGHNT, CDR2 YYREEE (reference sequence). There are 17 residues in the CDR3. The V segment lost 6 bases and the J segment 1 base; nucleotides outside the gene matches: 13. DNA of the CDR3: TGTGCCAGCAAATTTAGAACCGGACAGGGGAGGAACACTGAAGCTTTCTTT. Its protein product is CASKFRTGQGRNTEAFF.

The table lists this clone with a count of one. The V gene is TRBV19, the J gene TRBJ2-5; tentative D call: TRBD1 (6 bases). This CDR3 comprises 13 residues. Between the trimmed V and J ends, which lost 5 bases and 4 bases, there was a span of 11 bases. Germline CDR1 LNHDA, CDR2 SQIVND (reference sequence). The CDR3 here is CASSAQGRETQYF. The CDR3 nucleotides are TGTGCCAGTAGTGCCCAGGGGAGAGAGACCCAGTACTTC. Full variable domain (outside the CDR3, taken from reference TRBV19 and TRBJ2-5): DGGITQSPKYLFRKEGQNVTLSCEQNLNHDAMYWYRQDPGQGLRLIYYSQIVNDFQKGDIAEGYSVSREKKESFPLTVTSAQKNPTAFYLCASSAQGRETQYFGPGTRLLVL.

This clone was observed a single time. V is TRBV6-5 and J is TRBJ1-1; D may be TRBD1 (6 bases). Trimming removed 6 bases from V and 0 bases from J, with 14 bases in between. Germline-derived CDR1 and CDR2 are MNHEY and SVGAGI. This CDR3 region has 15 residues. As DNA, the CDR3 is TGTGCCAGCAGGGACCCAGGGGAGGTGAACACTGAAGCTTTCTTT. This codes for CASRDPGEVNTEAFF.

This rearrangement joins TRBV29-1 to TRBJ2-2; the D gene is possibly TRBD1 (6 bases). Trimming stripped 4 bases from V and 6 bases from J, with 15 bases between. Germline V CDR1 and CDR2: SQVTM, ANQGSEA. The length of the CDR3 is 14 residues. The CDR3 loop is CSVAQTSGAGELFF. CDR3 nucleotide sequence: TGCAGCGTTGCGCAAACTTCAGGGGCCGGGGAGCTGTTTTTT.

V and J are TRBV28 and TRBJ1-3, with D perhaps matching TRBD1 (5 bases). V was clipped by 8 bases and J by 0 bases, with 20 bases between them. The CDR3 has 17 residues. Germline V lookup: CDR1 MDHEN, CDR2 SYDVKM. CDR3 in amino acids: CASSPIQGRNSGNTIYF. In DNA form, the CDR3 reads TGTGCCAGCTCCCCCATCCAGGGTCGAAACTCTGGAAACACCATATATTTT.

The chain combines TRBV4-3 with TRBJ1-2; 8 nucleotides line up with TRBD1. With V trimmed by 2 bases and J by 8 bases, 10 bases remained unmatched. The V gene's germline CDR1 is LGHNA and CDR2 YSLEER. The CDR3 loop spans 15 amino acids. CDR3 nucleotide sequence: TGCGCCAGCAGCCAAACCGGGACAGGTCCGCGAGGCTACACCTTC. This sequence encodes CASSQTGTGPRGYTF.

The J gene is TRBJ1-3, the V gene TRBV18, with D possibly matching TRBD1 (6 bases). Germline CDR1 reads KGHSH; CDR2 reads LQKENI. V was cut by 2 bases and J by 0 bases, with 11 bases left in between. CDR3 length: 16 residues. In DNA form, the CDR3 reads TGTGCCAGCTCACCAGTGGAGACAGGCTCTGGAAACACCATATATTTT. Translation: CASSPVETGSGNTIYF.